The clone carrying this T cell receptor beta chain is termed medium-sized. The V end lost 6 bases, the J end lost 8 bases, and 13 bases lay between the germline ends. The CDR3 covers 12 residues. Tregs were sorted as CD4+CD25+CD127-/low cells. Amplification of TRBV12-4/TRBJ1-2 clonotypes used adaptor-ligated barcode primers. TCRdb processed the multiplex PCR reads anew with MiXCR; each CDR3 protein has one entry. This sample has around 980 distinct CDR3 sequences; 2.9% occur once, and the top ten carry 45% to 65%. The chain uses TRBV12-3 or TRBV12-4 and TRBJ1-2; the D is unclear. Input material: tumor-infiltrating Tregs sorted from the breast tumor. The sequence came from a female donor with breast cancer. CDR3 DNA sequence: TGTGCCAGCAGCCTTGCTCCCGAGGGCTACACCTTC. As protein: CASSLAPEGYTF.